The 2 T cell receptor beta chains reported below all come from one sample, sequenced in a study of spatial heterogeneity in lung cancer. Their antigens remain unidentified. TCRdb re-called the 5' RACE reads through MiXCR, storing one row per CDR3 protein. The data show 7,300 or so distinct CDR3 sequences, with more than 13% seen just once and roughly 10% held by the top ten. Time point noted: sample taken at primary tumor resection. Study-wide results and limits: Expanded intratumoral alpha and beta TCR counts tracked tumor mutation counts.

The source material was lung tumor tissue, sampled at surgery. The source is a female donor with early-stage non-small cell lung cancer.

In its sample, this clonotype ranks as medium-sized. With the library built for alpha chains, this beta chain is off target and its frequency is not meaningful. The J gene is TRBJ1-3, the V gene TRBV28; perhaps TRBD1 as D (5 bases). The CDR3 totals 16 residues. Between the trimmed V and J ends, which lost 3 bases and 0 bases, there was a span of 12 bases. Germline assignment: CDR1 MDHEN and CDR2 SYDVKM. The CDR3 protein is CASSLGGLSSGNTIYF. The CDR3 DNA reads as TGTGCCAGCAGTTTGGGGGGGTTGAGCTCTGGAAACACCATATATTTT.

The sample holds many counts of this clonotype. This beta chain appears as a stray read in a library generated for alpha chains; its size is not informative. The rearrangement uses TRBV3-2 and TRBJ1-5. TRBV3-2 is flagged as a pseudogene. The CDR3 consists of 18 residues. CDR3 amino acids: CASSQESGQAKRNQPQHF. In DNA, the CDR3 is TGTGCCAGCAGCCAAGAAAGTGGGCAGGCTAAGCGTAATCAGCCCCAGCATTTT.